A single sample gave rise to the 9 T cell receptor beta chains below, sequenced in a study of blood T cell repertoires in COVID-19. This table comes from immunoSEQ multiplex PCR, and its TCRdb copy is limited to in-frame clones, with some not included. This table holds 300,000 to 400,000 clones, around 87% found once. Sequenced input: PBMCs or T cells enriched from blood (not recorded which). The receptors shown here come from a woman in her twenties or thirties with acute COVID-19.

V is TRBV18 and J is TRBJ2-7; 8 nucleotides agree with TRBD1. Trimming at V came to 0 bases and at J to 4 bases, leaving 5 bases not matched to a gene. CDR3 length: 15 residues. Per germline, CDR1 KGHSH and CDR2 LQKENI. This CDR3 reads CASSPPSRTGYEQYF. The CDR3 DNA reads as TGTGCCAGCTCACCACCCTCCCGGACAGGGTACGAGCAGTACTTC.

The V and J genes are TRBV19 and TRBJ2-4; D remains unclear. V shed 3 bases and J shed 0 bases, with 6 bases lying between them. The CDR3 is 14 amino acids. Germline V gene lookup returns CDR1 LNHDA and CDR2 SQIVND (reference sequence). CDR3 DNA sequence: TGTGCCAGTAGTATCTCAGAAGCCAAAAACATTCAGTACTTC. Translating it yields CASSISEAKNIQYF. Filled out from reference TRBV19 and TRBJ2-4, the complete variable domain reads DGGITQSPKYLFRKEGQNVTLSCEQNLNHDAMYWYRQDPGQGLRLIYYSQIVNDFQKGDIAEGYSVSREKKESFPLTVTSAQKNPTAFYLCASSISEAKNIQYFGAGTRLSVL.

This chain links TRBV4-1 with TRBJ1-2, with a possible D match to TRBD1 (6 bases). Germline values: CDR1 MGHRA, CDR2 YSYEKL. The CDR3 totals 16 residues. V shed 3 bases and J shed 1 base, with 15 bases lying between them. The CDR3 DNA follows: TGCGCCAGCAGCCAGATGGACAGACTATTTAACTATGGCTACACCTTC. Its translation: CASSQMDRLFNYGYTF.

The chain is built from TRBV19 and TRBJ1-1; D remains unclear. The CDR3 contains 14 residues. The V gene's germline CDR1 is LNHDA and CDR2 SQIVND (reference sequence). Trimming removed 4 bases from V and 4 bases from J, with 13 bases in between. CDR3 DNA: TGTGCCAGTAGTAACTACCGGGATGGCACTGAAGCTTTCTTT. Protein: CASSNYRDGTEAFF.

V and J are TRBV24-1 and TRBJ2-1; possibly TRBD1 for D (6 bases). In germline, CDR1 is KGHDR, CDR2 SFDVKD. This CDR3 has 16 residues. Trimming took off 2 bases at V and 2 bases at J, with 12 bases between the two ends. The CDR3 loop is CATSDWGQGPYNEQFF. CDR3 bases: TGTGCCACCAGTGATTGGGGGCAGGGGCCCTACAATGAGCAGTTCTTC.

This clone has only one observation. This chain connects TRBV7-9 to TRBJ1-4, with 8 bases fitting TRBD1. Germline values: CDR1 SEHNR, CDR2 FQNEAQ (reference sequence). The V segment lost 5 bases and the J segment 2 bases; nucleotides outside the gene matches: 7. The CDR3 is 16 amino acids. In DNA, the CDR3 is TGTGCCAGCAGCGATCAGGGGGCGGGGACTAATGAAAAACTGTTTTTT. This encodes CASSDQGAGTNEKLFF.

The CDR3 DNA sequence: TGTGCCAGCAGTCCTACGGGACTAGCGGGGGACGAGCAGTACTTC. Translation gives CASSPTGLAGDEQYF. The V gene is TRBV7-3, the J gene TRBJ2-7; 14 bases line up with TRBD2. Germline V gene lookup returns CDR1 SGHTA and CDR2 FQGTGA. The ends lost 6 bases at V and 5 bases at J; junction bases unmatched: 6. CDR3 size: 15 residues.

CDR3 region: CASRASGTGGGQPQHF. CDR3 nucleotide sequence: TGTGCCAGCAGGGCTTCCGGGACAGGGGGCGGTCAGCCCCAGCATTTT. J is TRBJ1-5 and V is TRBV25-1; 12 bases are a match to TRBD1. Trimming removed 6 bases from V and 6 bases from J; junction bases left unmatched: 9. Germline lookup yields CDR1 MGHDK and CDR2 SYGVNS. The CDR3 contains 16 residues.

This clone showed up just a few times. The chain carries TRBV6-5 and TRBJ1-1; TRBD1 matches at 8 bases. V dropped 6 bases and J dropped 10; count of bases not matched to a gene: 13. Germline V gives CDR1 MNHEY, CDR2 SVGAGI. This CDR3 comprises 14 residues. CDR3 loop: CASRLTTGEAGAFF. The DNA of the CDR3 is TGTGCCAGCAGATTAACGACAGGGGAGGCCGGAGCTTTCTTT.